Listed here are 27 T cell receptor beta chains from one sample, sequenced in a study of CD8 T cells in Susac syndrome. Random-hexamer reverse transcription was applied to 0.5 to 1 ug RNA. MiXCR, run by TCRdb on the immunoSEQ multiplex PCR reads, gives a single entry per CDR3 protein. Counted here are about 120,000 distinct CDR3 sequences, around 94% occurring once; the ten biggest clones make up around 0.2%. Sequenced material: CD8+ T cells from PBMCs. The receptors here all came from a human donor with Susac syndrome.

This chain uses TRBV30 with TRBJ1-2, with D possibly matching TRBD1 (6 bases). Germline lookup yields CDR1 GTSNPN and CDR2 SVGIG (reference sequence). V was pared by 0 bases and J by 8 bases, with 13 bases between. This CDR3 spans 13 amino acids. The CDR3 DNA follows: TGTGCCTGGAGTGTCGTCAGGGGAGGCGGCTACACCTTC. Protein: CAWSVVRGGGYTF. The variable domain in full, completed from reference TRBV30 and TRBJ1-2, reads SQTIHQWPATLVQPVGSPLSLECTVEGTSNPNLYWYRQAAGRGLQLLFYSVGIGQISSEVPQNLSASRPQDRQFILSSKKLLLSDSGFYLCAWSVVRGGGYTFGSGTRLTVV.

This sequence joins TRBV28 and TRBJ1-2; tentatively, D is TRBD1 (5 bases). In germline, CDR1 is MDHEN, CDR2 SYDVKM. Trimming pared 6 bases from V and 1 base from J, leaving 18 bases between. The CDR3 has 16 amino acids. CDR3 residues: CASRKPGGWDNYGYTF. CDR3 sequence (DNA): TGTGCCAGCAGAAAGCCCGGGGGATGGGATAACTATGGCTACACCTTC.

This clonotype was observed once. The chain combines TRBV13 with TRBJ1-2; no clear D gene. This CDR3 is built from 14 residues. Germline V gene sequence: CDR1 PRHDT, CDR2 FYEKMQ (reference sequence). Deletions cut 1 base from V and 4 bases from J, with 10 bases between. CDR3 coding DNA: TGTGCCAGCAGCTTAGACGCGGTCGGCTATGGCTACACCTTC. Translation gives CASSLDAVGYGYTF.

The rearrangement links TRBV3-1 to TRBJ2-3, with 7 bases aligning to TRBD2. From germline, CDR1 is LGHDT and CDR2 YNNKEL (reference sequence). After removal of 5 bases from V and 0 bases from J, the junction contained 8 bases not matched to a gene. The CDR3 runs 16 residues. The CDR3 nucleotides read TGTGCCAGCAGCGCCGCGGGGGACCCTAGCACAGATACGCAGTATTTT. This gives the protein CASSAAGDPSTDTQYF.

The genes are TRBV6-6 and TRBJ2-2; the D call may be TRBD1 or TRBD2 (5 bases each). The ends were cut back, 0 bases at V and 2 bases at J, with 10 bases in the middle. Germline loops: CDR1 MNHNY, CDR2 SVGAGI (reference sequence). This CDR3 comprises 16 residues. DNA of the CDR3: TGTGCCAGCAGTTACTCGACAGCGGACAACACCGGGGAGCTGTTTTTT. Translated: CASSYSTADNTGELFF.

The J gene is TRBJ2-7, the V gene TRBV28; 9 bases line up with TRBD1. Germline CDR1 reads MDHEN; CDR2 reads SYDVKM. The CDR3 runs 18 residues. V shed 6 bases and J 2 bases; nucleotides not matched to a gene: 17. CDR3 DNA: TGTGCCAGCAGCTCCCAGAGGGACAGGGCGGGTAGGGCCTACGAGCAGTACTTC. Residues: CASSSQRDRAGRAYEQYF.

The chain is built from TRBV6-4 and TRBJ2-1; TRBD2 matches at 7 bases. The trim removed 3 bases at V and 4 bases at J, leaving 6 bases unmatched. Per germline, CDR1 MRHNA and CDR2 SNTAGT. The CDR3 loop spans 15 amino acids. The CDR3 nucleotides read TGTGCCAGCAGTGAAGAGCCTAGCGGATACAATGAGCAGTTCTTC. This sequence encodes CASSEEPSGYNEQFF.

The chain links TRBV4-1 to TRBJ2-4; perhaps D is TRBD1 or TRBD2 (6 bases each). The V gene's germline CDR1 is MGHRA and CDR2 YSYEKL. CDR3 length: 17 amino acids. Trimming removed 4 bases from V and 2 bases from J, with 18 bases in between. CDR3 nucleotides: TGCGCCAGCAGCCTAATCGGGGGTCGGGGGCCCAAAAACATTCAGTACTTC. This sequence encodes CASSLIGGRGPKNIQYF.

V gene TRBV4-2 combines with J gene TRBJ2-7; weak D call: TRBD1 (6 bases). Germline V gene sequence: CDR1 LGHNA, CDR2 YNFKEQ. This CDR3 has 14 amino acids. V dropped 4 bases and J dropped 5 bases, with 15 bases sitting between them. The CDR3 sequence is CASSPYRDLDEQYF. The CDR3 nucleotides read TGTGCCAGCAGCCCATACAGGGATTTAGACGAGCAGTACTTC.

This clonotype was picked up a small number of times. The chain has TRBV28 and TRBJ1-1; D might be TRBD1 (6 bases). The CDR3 sequence is 14 residues long. V lost 2 bases and J lost 1, with 8 bases in between. Germline V lookup: CDR1 MDHEN, CDR2 SYDVKM. CDR3 nucleotide sequence: TGTGCCAGCAGTTTACGGGACACGAACACTGAAGCTTTCTTT. Its translation is CASSLRDTNTEAFF.

V and J are TRBV12-3 or TRBV12-4 and TRBJ1-1; D is unresolved. This CDR3 has 12 amino acids. Trimming took 9 bases from V and 7 from J, leaving 15 bases between them. For the CDR3, the DNA is TGTGCCAGTGTCCTTGGAGGCAGTGAAGCTTTCTTT. This encodes CASVLGGSEAFF.

This clonotype was recorded only once. The V call is TRBV7-9, the J call TRBJ2-7; D unclear. V lost 0 bases to trimming and J lost 3 bases, with 9 bases between them. Germline-derived CDR1 and CDR2 are SEHNR and FQNEAQ (reference sequence). CDR3 size: 14 residues. CDR3 DNA: TGTGCCAGCAGCTTAGCTTCAGCCGACTACGAGCAGTACTTC. It is translated as CASSLASADYEQYF. Drawing the rest from reference TRBV7-9 and TRBJ2-7, the complete variable domain is DTGVSQNPRHKITKRGQNVTFRCDPISEHNRLYWYRQTLGQGPEFLTYFQNEAQLEKSRLLSDRFSAERPKGSFSTLEIQRTEQGDSAMYLCASSLASADYEQYFGPGTRLTVT.

J is TRBJ2-1 and V is TRBV5-6; D possibly uses TRBD1 or TRBD2 (5 bases each). The CDR3 covers 15 residues. Germline CDR1 is SGHDT and CDR2 is YYEEEE. V lost 7 bases and J lost 2, with 16 bases in between. The CDR3 bases are TGTGCCAGCGGCGCTGGGGGATCCCCCTACAATGAGCAGTTCTTC. This encodes CASGAGGSPYNEQFF.

This chain links TRBV10-3 with TRBJ2-1; 9 bases agree with TRBD2. Per the germline V gene, CDR1 is ENHRY and CDR2 is SYGVKD. CDR3 length: 18 amino acids. The trim removed 2 bases at V and 0 bases at J, leaving 8 bases unmatched. The CDR3 DNA is TGTGCCATCAGTGAGGCCCCCCGCGGGAGGGCCTCCTACAATGAGCAGTTCTTC. It is translated as CAISEAPRGRASYNEQFF.

The CDR3 DNA sequence: TGTGCCAGCAGCCAAAGAGCGGCAGGCAAGCAGTTCTTC. It codes for CASSQRAAGKQFF. The chain carries TRBV7-8 and TRBJ2-1, with D maybe TRBD2 (5 bases). V was pared by 5 bases and J by 11 bases, with 16 bases between. The CDR3 has 13 amino acids. Per germline, CDR1 SGHVS and CDR2 FQNEAQ.

The genes are TRBV20-1 and TRBJ2-1; D is ambiguous. This CDR3 comprises 15 residues. The V gene lost 2 bases and the J gene lost 6 bases, with 17 bases spanning the gap. From germline, CDR1 is DFQATT and CDR2 SNEGSKA (reference sequence). The CDR3 spells CSARKATEVINEQFF. Written as DNA, the CDR3 is TGCAGTGCTAGAAAAGCGACTGAAGTCATCAATGAGCAGTTCTTC.

This sequence joins TRBV9 and TRBJ2-2, with D unresolved. V was cut by 0 bases and J by 1 base, with 4 bases left in between. CDR1 is SGDLS and CDR2 is YYNGEE in the germline V gene. This CDR3 comprises 14 residues. CDR3 residues: CASSVVGNTGELFF. CDR3 DNA: TGTGCCAGCAGCGTAGTGGGGAACACCGGGGAGCTGTTTTTT. Full variable domain (remainder filled in from reference TRBV9 and TRBJ2-2): DSGVTQTPKHLITATGQRVTLRCSPRSGDLSVYWYQQSLDQGLQFLIQYYNGEERAKGNILERFSAQQFPDLHSELNLSSLELGDSALYFCASSVVGNTGELFFGEGSRLTVL.

This chain uses TRBV9 with TRBJ1-5; tentatively, D is TRBD1 (6 bases). There are 17 residues in the CDR3. The germline V gene has CDR1 SGDLS and CDR2 YYNGEE. V lost 3 bases, J lost 0 bases, and 16 bases lay in between. CDR3 coding DNA: TGTGCCAGCAGCGAATACGGGGGGCCGTATAGCAATCAGCCCCAGCATTTT. As protein: CASSEYGGPYSNQPQHF.

The V and J genes are TRBV2 and TRBJ1-5, with 10 nucleotides matching TRBD1. The CDR3 covers 19 residues. Germline lookup yields CDR1 SNHLY and CDR2 FYNNEI. The trim removed 0 bases at V and 0 bases at J, leaving 8 bases unmatched. The chain's CDR3 is CASSEAGGTGDDSNQPQHF. CDR3 sequence (DNA): TGTGCCAGCAGTGAAGCAGGGGGGACAGGGGACGATAGCAATCAGCCCCAGCATTTT. Full variable domain (outside the CDR3, taken from reference TRBV2 and TRBJ1-5): EPEVTQTPSHQVTQMGQEVILRCVPISNHLYFYWYRQILGQKVEFLVSFYNNEISEKSEIFDDQFSVERPDGSNFTLKIRSTKLEDSAMYFCASSEAGGTGDDSNQPQHFGDGTRLSIL.

The gene calls are TRBV4-1 and TRBJ2-7; D is perhaps TRBD1 (6 bases). Per germline, CDR1 MGHRA and CDR2 YSYEKL. There are 17 residues in the CDR3. Trimming removed 0 bases from V and 5 bases from J, with 20 bases in between. The CDR3 protein is CASSQDAWTEDEDEQYF. The CDR3 DNA sequence: TGCGCCAGCAGCCAAGATGCCTGGACAGAGGACGAGGACGAGCAGTACTTC.

The chain has TRBV12-5 and TRBJ2-5; 7 bases are a match to TRBD1. Germline loops: CDR1 LGHNT, CDR2 FRNRAP. CDR3 length equals 14 residues. J lost 5 bases, V lost 6 bases, and 9 bases had no gene match. The CDR3 loop reads CASGSDRVGETQYF. CDR3 nucleotides: TGTGCTAGTGGATCAGACAGGGTTGGGGAGACCCAGTACTTC.

This chain uses TRBV7-2 with TRBJ2-7, with 14 bases identical to TRBD2. The CDR3 consists of 15 residues. The germline CDR1 and CDR2 sequences are SGHTA and FQGNSA. The V and J ends lost 4 bases and 5 bases, in that order; junction bases with no gene match: 4. In DNA form, the CDR3 reads TGTGCCAGCAGCTCACCGGGACTAGCGGGAGACGAGCAGTACTTC. Protein sequence: CASSSPGLAGDEQYF.

The V call is TRBV20-1, the J call TRBJ1-4; TRBD1 might be the D (6 bases). V lost 0 bases and J lost 11, with 16 bases in between. The germline CDR1 and CDR2 sequences are DFQATT and SNEGSKA (reference sequence). The CDR3 is made up of 14 amino acids. The CDR3 DNA reads as TGCAGTGCTAGAGATCTGGGGGGCATCGACAAACTGTTTTTT. This sequence encodes CSARDLGGIDKLFF.

A single count supports this clonotype. This chain uses TRBV5-1 with TRBJ2-7; D is unresolved. Germline V gene data show CDR1 as SGHRS and CDR2 as YFSETQ. This CDR3 has 14 amino acids. V lost 0 bases to trimming and J lost 4 bases, with 11 bases between them. The CDR3 DNA is TGCGCCAGCAGCTTGGTAAAGACGTTGTACGAGCAGTACTTC. This gives the protein CASSLVKTLYEQYF. Supplemented by reference TRBV5-1 and TRBJ2-7, the full variable domain reads KAGVTQTPRYLIKTRGQQVTLSCSPISGHRSVSWYQQTPGQGLQFLFEYFSETQRNKGNFPGRFSGRQFSNSRSEMNVSTLELGDSALYLCASSLVKTLYEQYFGPGTRLTVT.

This sequence joins TRBV6-5 and TRBJ2-2, with D unclear. Germline-derived CDR1 and CDR2 are MNHEY and SVGAGI. The CDR3 covers 12 residues. V lost 7 bases and J 1 base, leaving 4 bases between the germline ends. CDR3 sequence reads: CASNGNTGELFF. The CDR3 bases are TGTGCCAGCAACGGGAACACCGGGGAGCTGTTTTTT.

The gene calls are TRBV27 and TRBJ2-3; possibly TRBD2 for D (5 bases). The CDR3 is 12 residues long. Germline V gene data show CDR1 as MNHEY and CDR2 as SMNVEV (reference sequence). The V end was cut by 5 bases, the J end by 8 bases, with 11 bases between. CDR3 bases: TGTGCCAGCAGTCCCGGGGTGGGTACGCAGTATTTT. It codes for CASSPGVGTQYF.

The chain recombines TRBV27 with TRBJ2-1; D is perhaps TRBD1 (6 bases). The CDR3 has 12 residues. V dropped 5 bases and J dropped 6 bases, with 8 bases sitting between them. From germline, CDR1 is MNHEY and CDR2 SMNVEV (reference sequence). The CDR3 protein is CASSTQGNEQFF. The DNA of the CDR3 is TGTGCCAGCAGTACACAGGGCAATGAGCAGTTCTTC.